The following is a TCR beta chain sequence with its context. Its antigen is undetermined. The data are from a study of blood T cells in healthy people across ages. Overall study results and limits: Both higher diversity and more naive CD4+ cells marked long-lived donors when set against aged donors. A roughly linear age-dependent decrease characterized TCR beta diversity per million T cells. Any changes in expanded clonotypes were possibly confounded, as donor CMV status remained unknown.

Combining a sample-barcoded 5' primer with a J-beta primer mix, a second PCR ran for roughly 6 to 12 cycles. The study obtained at least 2.5 million CDR3-containing paired-end reads from every sample. TCRdb processed the 5' RACE reads anew with MiXCR; each CDR3 protein has one entry. The table includes some 320,000 distinct CDR3 sequences, roughly 26% detected once. V lost 6 bases and J lost 2, with 16 bases in between. The CDR3 consists of 14 residues. Germline values: CDR1 DFQATT, CDR2 SNEGSKA (reference sequence). The source of this sequence is a woman aged 65 to 85 in good health. J is TRBJ2-5 and V is TRBV20-1; D gene ambiguous. The material sequenced was blood. CDR3 sequence: CSAPRPGGQETQYF. CDR3 coding DNA: TGCAGTGCCCCCCGCCCGGGCGGACAAGAGACCCAGTACTTC.